This passage covers 3 T cell receptor beta chains from one sample sequenced in a study of T cells after posttransplantation cyclophosphamide. Assay used: immunoSEQ multiplex PCR; TCRdb lists only in-frame clones, some missing. Found here are more than 15,000 clones, less than 95% of them singletons; the top ten hold under 0.3%. The naive gate required viable CD3+CD4+ or CD3+CD8+ cells with CCR7+CD45RA+CD45RO-CD95-CD27+CD28+ phenotype. The sequenced sample was naive CD4+ T cells sorted from blood. Receptors were obtained from a woman aged 50 to 65 in good health and a related stem cell transplant donor.

This clone has a single count. The chain's CDR3 is CASSLRLAGVILPGEQYF. The CDR3 coding sequence is TGTGCCAGCAGCTTGAGACTAGCGGGAGTTATTTTGCCGGGGGAGCAGTACTTC. The V and J genes are TRBV5-4 and TRBJ2-7, with 12 bases that match TRBD2. V dropped 1 base and J dropped 7; count of bases not matched to a gene: 15. Germline assignment: CDR1 SGHNT and CDR2 YYREEE (reference sequence). The length of the CDR3 is 18 residues.

J is TRBJ2-7 and V is TRBV2; 7 bases fit TRBD1. Germline assignment: CDR1 SNHLY and CDR2 FYNNEI. V was pared by 5 bases and J by 3 bases, with 10 bases of the junction left unmatched. This CDR3 has 15 amino acids. CDR3 nucleotides: TGTGCCAGCAGTATAGAACAGGGGTCTAACTACGAGCAGTACTTC. Encoded protein: CASSIEQGSNYEQYF.

The J gene is TRBJ2-1, the V gene TRBV4-3, with D perhaps matching TRBD2 (5 bases). This CDR3 contains 15 residues. V was trimmed by 4 bases and J by 8 bases, leaving 18 bases between them. Germline V gives CDR1 LGHNA, CDR2 YSLEER. The CDR3: CASSPSLRAADEQFF. In DNA form, the CDR3 reads TGCGCCAGCAGCCCCTCCCTGCGGGCTGCGGATGAGCAGTTCTTC.